Below are 22 T cell receptor beta chains sequenced from a single sample in a study of response to subunit inactivated influenza vaccine. Via MiXCR, TCRdb re-called the RT-PCR reads, giving one row per CDR3 protein. The sample carries some 850,000 distinct CDR3 sequences, around 20% recorded once. The sample consisted of PBMCs from blood, taken more than 4 days after vaccination. The receptors stem from a man over 45 who received an inactivated influenza vaccine.

The chain links TRBV11-2 to TRBJ2-7; the D gene is possibly TRBD1 (5 bases). The germline CDR1 and CDR2 sequences are SGHAT and FQNNGV. V lost 3 bases, J lost 3 bases, and 12 bases lay in between. The CDR3 spans 14 residues. CDR3 in amino acids: CASSFSQGLYEQYF. The CDR3 nucleotides are TGTGCCAGCAGCTTCAGTCAGGGCCTCTACGAGCAGTACTTC.

The chain has TRBV7-9 and TRBJ2-3; D is unresolved. The CDR3 contains 15 residues. Germline lookup yields CDR1 SEHNR and CDR2 FQNEAQ (reference sequence). The V and J ends lost 1 base and 2 bases respectively, with 10 bases between them. The chain's CDR3 is CASSLGLSYTDTQYF. CDR3 bases: TGTGCCAGCAGCTTAGGGCTATCCTACACAGATACGCAGTATTTT.

This clonotype was seen more than once but under ten times. The genes are TRBV6-2 or TRBV6-3 and TRBJ2-2; possible D gene TRBD2, 7 bases. Trimming shortened V by 6 bases and J by 0 bases, and 14 bases separated the two germline ends. The CDR3 is 16 amino acids. Germline-derived CDR1 and CDR2 are MNHEY and SVGEGT. Here the CDR3 reads CASRMGGAANTGELFF. As DNA, the CDR3 is TGTGCCAGCAGGATGGGGGGGGCAGCGAACACCGGGGAGCTGTTTTTT.

This clonotype was observed a few times. The chain uses TRBV11-2 and TRBJ2-3, with TRBD1 identical over 11 bases. Germline lookup yields CDR1 SGHAT and CDR2 FQNNGV. CDR3 size: 19 residues. With 2 bases clipped from V and 0 bases from J, the junction kept 10 bases outside the gene matches. CDR3 nucleotides: TGTGCCAGCAGCTTATTGTCGGGACAGGGGGGGACTAGCACAGATACGCAGTATTTT. This gives the protein CASSLLSGQGGTSTDTQYF.

This chain links TRBV6-5 with TRBJ1-5; 9 positions match TRBD1. The V gene's germline CDR1 is MNHEY and CDR2 SVGAGI. Trimming removed 3 bases from V and 6 bases from J; junction bases left unmatched: 6. This CDR3 spans 15 amino acids. This chain's CDR3 is CASSYTGTGTQPQHF. In DNA form, the CDR3 reads TGTGCCAGCAGTTATACCGGGACAGGGACTCAGCCCCAGCATTTT.

The chain couples TRBV7-8 to TRBJ1-2, with 7 bases matching TRBD1. The CDR3 loop spans 13 amino acids. V lost 5 bases and J lost 4; bases outside the gene matches: 4. CDR1 and CDR2 (germline): SGHVS, FQNEAQ. The CDR3 spells CASSPGQAYGYTF. The CDR3 bases are TGTGCCAGCAGCCCCGGACAGGCCTATGGCTACACCTTC.

The chain combines TRBV6-5 with TRBJ2-2; tentatively, D is TRBD1 or TRBD2 (5 bases each). CDR3 length: 17 residues. The V end was cut by 2 bases, the J end by 5 bases, with 18 bases between. The germline gives CDR1 MNHEY, CDR2 SVGAGI. DNA of the CDR3: TGTGCCAGCAGTTACGCCCGCCCGGGGCCTCGGACCGGGGAGCTGTTTTTT. Protein sequence: CASSYARPGPRTGELFF.

The chain employs TRBV12-3 or TRBV12-4 and TRBJ2-3; D may be TRBD2 (6 bases). The V gene lost 2 bases and the J gene lost 4 bases, with 10 bases spanning the gap. The CDR3 has 14 amino acids. This chain's CDR3 is CASSLTKRADTQYF. The CDR3, as DNA: TGTGCCAGCAGTTTAACCAAGCGGGCAGATACGCAGTATTTT.

This clonotype was seen more than once but under ten times. The CDR3 reads CASRQEETQYF. CDR3 coding DNA: TGTGCCAGCAGGCAAGAAGAGACCCAGTACTTC. V gene TRBV7-9 combines with J gene TRBJ2-5; D is uncertain. Per the germline V gene, CDR1 is SEHNR and CDR2 is FQNEAQ (reference sequence). The ends were cut back, 6 bases at V and 3 bases at J, with 5 bases in the middle. There are 11 residues in the CDR3. The variable domain in full, with the rest retrieved from reference TRBV7-9 and TRBJ2-5, is DTGVSQNPRHKITKRGQNVTFRCDPISEHNRLYWYRQTLGQGPEFLTYFQNEAQLEKSRLLSDRFSAERPKGSFSTLEIQRTEQGDSAMYLCASRQEETQYFGPGTRLLVL.

V and J are TRBV7-8 and TRBJ1-2, with 10 nucleotides matching TRBD1. The CDR3 loop spans 15 amino acids. Germline CDR1 reads SGHVS; CDR2 reads FQNEAQ. V trimming: 5 bases; J trimming: 5 bases; junction bases outside the gene matches: 8. Written as DNA, the CDR3 is TGTGCCAGCAGCCAAGACCGGGACAGGGGTTATGGCTACACCTTC. It yields the protein CASSQDRDRGYGYTF.

This clonotype was observed many times. The V and J genes are TRBV10-3 and TRBJ2-1, with 10 nucleotides matching TRBD1. J gave up 7 bases and V 10 bases, and 4 bases lay outside the gene matches. This CDR3 has 12 amino acids. Germline lookup yields CDR1 ENHRY and CDR2 SYGVKD. CDR3 protein: CATGQGMNEQFF. The CDR3 nucleotides read TGTGCCACGGGACAGGGGATGAATGAGCAGTTCTTC.

There are a few counts of this clonotype. The rearrangement uses TRBV15 and TRBJ2-2, with D possibly TRBD2 on 5 matching bases. The CDR3 is 15 amino acids. The V and J ends lost 6 bases and 4 bases respectively, with 15 bases between them. Germline CDR1 reads LNHNV; CDR2 reads YYDKDF (reference sequence). DNA of the CDR3: TGTGCCACCAGTTCCCAGCGGATGTTCACCGGGGAGCTGTTTTTT. Translated, it gives CATSSQRMFTGELFF.

This clonotype was observed a few times. The rearrangement uses TRBV29-1 and TRBJ2-1; 10 bases are shared with TRBD2. The CDR3 totals 16 residues. V trimming: 4 bases; J trimming: 2 bases; junction bases outside the gene matches: 8. The germline V gene encodes CDR1 SQVTM and CDR2 ANQGSEA. In nucleotides, the CDR3 is TGCAGCGTTGCGAAAACTAGCGGGATTACCTACAATGAGCAGTTCTTC. Amino acids: CSVAKTSGITYNEQFF.

The chain links TRBV18 to TRBJ2-6; 7 nucleotides agree with TRBD1. The germline V gene has CDR1 KGHSH and CDR2 LQKENI. V dropped 1 base and J dropped 0; count of bases not matched to a gene: 12. The CDR3 consists of 20 residues. In nucleotides, the CDR3 is TGTGCCAGCTCACCACAGGGGCTACAGGGGATCTTCTCTGGGGCCAACGTCCTGACTTTC. Translating it yields CASSPQGLQGIFSGANVLTF.

This clonotype was observed a few times. The chain employs TRBV7-7 and TRBJ2-2; D call uncertain. The CDR3 extends over 14 amino acids. Germline assignment: CDR1 SSHAT and CDR2 FNYEAQ (reference sequence). V was pared by 5 bases and J by 2 bases, with 9 bases between. The DNA for the CDR3 is TGTGCCAGCAGCACCGGACCCAACACCGGGGAGCTGTTTTTT. Amino acids: CASSTGPNTGELFF. The full variable domain, in which reference TRBV7-7 and TRBJ2-2 provide the parts outside the CDR3, is GAGVSQSPRYKVTKRGQDVTLRCDPISSHATLYWYQQALGQGPEFLTYFNYEAQPDKSGLPSDRFSAERPEGSISTLTIQRTEQRDSAMYRCASSTGPNTGELFFGEGSRLTVL.

This rearrangement joins TRBV5-1 to TRBJ2-5; 9 positions match TRBD1. V lost 3 bases and J lost 0; bases outside the gene matches: 3. From germline, CDR1 is SGHRS and CDR2 YFSETQ. The CDR3 spans 15 residues. CDR3 protein: CASSSGTGYQETQYF. The CDR3 DNA reads TGCGCCAGCAGCTCCGGGACAGGGTACCAAGAGACCCAGTACTTC. The complete variable domain, with remaining parts taken from reference TRBV5-1 and TRBJ2-5, reads KAGVTQTPRYLIKTRGQQVTLSCSPISGHRSVSWYQQTPGQGLQFLFEYFSETQRNKGNFPGRFSGRQFSNSRSEMNVSTLELGDSALYLCASSSGTGYQETQYFGPGTRLLVL.

This clonotype was counted many times. The gene calls are TRBV6-5 and TRBJ2-7, with 12 bases matching TRBD2. The CDR3 has 15 residues. Germline V gene lookup returns CDR1 MNHEY and CDR2 SVGAGI. The V gene end was trimmed by 4 bases and the J gene end by 3 bases; junction bases not matched to a gene: 4. The CDR3 DNA follows: TGTGCCAGCAGTTGGGGACTAGCGGGCCTCTACGAGCAGTACTTC. Its protein product is CASSWGLAGLYEQYF.

The chain couples TRBV6-1 to TRBJ2-1; TRBD2 matches 11 bases. The CDR3 has 15 residues. The junction had 6 bases not matched to a gene; V was cut back by 6 bases and J by 5 bases. From germline, CDR1 is MNHNS and CDR2 SASEGT. CDR3 sequence reads: CASRRASGGNNEQFF. The CDR3 DNA sequence: TGTGCCAGCAGGAGAGCTAGCGGGGGGAACAATGAGCAGTTCTTC.

This clonotype was counted between two and nine times. The chain joins TRBV10-3 to TRBJ1-4; D is possibly TRBD1 (6 bases). Trimming stripped 4 bases from V and 3 bases from J, with 18 bases between. Germline loops: CDR1 ENHRY, CDR2 SYGVKD. CDR3 length: 17 amino acids. The CDR3 protein is CAISGSIRGGPNEKLFF. The CDR3 DNA reads as TGTGCCATCAGTGGATCCATTCGGGGGGGCCCTAATGAAAAACTGTTTTTT.

This clonotype was observed a few times. The J gene is TRBJ2-2, the V gene TRBV20-1; D ambiguous. This CDR3 is built from 13 residues. Germline CDR1 is DFQATT and CDR2 is SNEGSKA (reference sequence). The V end lost 6 bases, the J end lost 0 bases, and 8 bases lay between the germline ends. The CDR3 protein is CSADQPNTGELFF. Written as DNA, the CDR3 is TGCAGTGCCGATCAGCCGAACACCGGGGAGCTGTTTTTT.

In its sample, this clonotype was seen a few times. The rearrangement links TRBV7-6 to TRBJ2-5; D ambiguous. The CDR3 contains 14 residues. V lost 1 base, J lost 2 bases, and 8 bases lay in between. From germline, CDR1 is SGHVS and CDR2 FNYEAQ. CDR3 amino acids: CASSLVAEQETQYF. The DNA for the CDR3 is TGTGCCAGCAGCTTAGTTGCGGAGCAAGAGACCCAGTACTTC.

CDR3 region: CASSQEWTVSYGYTF. As DNA, the CDR3 is TGTGCCAGCAGCCAAGAATGGACAGTTTCCTATGGCTACACCTTC. J is TRBJ1-2 and V is TRBV4-2, with TRBD1 as a possible D gene (6 bases). The CDR3 sequence is 15 residues long. From germline, CDR1 is LGHNA and CDR2 YNFKEQ. The ends were cut back, 0 bases at V and 4 bases at J, with 12 bases in the middle.